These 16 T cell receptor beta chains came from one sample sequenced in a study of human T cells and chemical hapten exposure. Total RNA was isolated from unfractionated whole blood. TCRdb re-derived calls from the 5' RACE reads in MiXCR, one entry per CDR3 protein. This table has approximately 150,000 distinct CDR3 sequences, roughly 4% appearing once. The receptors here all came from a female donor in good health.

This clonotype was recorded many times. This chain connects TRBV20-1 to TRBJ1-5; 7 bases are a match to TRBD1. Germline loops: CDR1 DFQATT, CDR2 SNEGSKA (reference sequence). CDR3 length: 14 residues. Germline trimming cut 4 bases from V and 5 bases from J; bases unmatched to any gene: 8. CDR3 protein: CSAKTGYFDQPQHF. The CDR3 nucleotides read TGCAGTGCTAAGACAGGGTATTTCGATCAGCCCCAGCATTTT.

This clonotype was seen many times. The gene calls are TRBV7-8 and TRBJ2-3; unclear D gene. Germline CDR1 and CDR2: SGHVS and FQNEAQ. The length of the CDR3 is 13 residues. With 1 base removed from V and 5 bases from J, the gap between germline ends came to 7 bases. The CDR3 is CASSLDIEDTQYF. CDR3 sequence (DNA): TGTGCCAGCAGCTTAGATATTGAAGATACGCAGTATTTT.

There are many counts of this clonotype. CDR3 residues: CASSPQLVPQETQYF. Here the CDR3 DNA reads TGTGCCAGCAGCCCGCAACTAGTTCCCCAAGAGACCCAGTACTTC. The chain joins TRBV9 to TRBJ2-5; TRBD2 might be the D (5 bases). The CDR3 has 15 amino acids. From germline, CDR1 is SGDLS and CDR2 YYNGEE. V shed 4 bases and J shed 1 base, with 14 bases lying between them. The variable domain in full, completed from reference TRBV9 and TRBJ2-5, reads DSGVTQTPKHLITATGQRVTLRCSPRSGDLSVYWYQQSLDQGLQFLIQYYNGEERAKGNILERFSAQQFPDLHSELNLSSLELGDSALYFCASSPQLVPQETQYFGPGTRLLVL.

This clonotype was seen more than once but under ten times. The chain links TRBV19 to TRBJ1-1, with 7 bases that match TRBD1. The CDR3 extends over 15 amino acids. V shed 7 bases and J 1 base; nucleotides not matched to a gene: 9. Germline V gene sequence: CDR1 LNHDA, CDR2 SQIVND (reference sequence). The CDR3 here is CASNHPRGRNTEAFF. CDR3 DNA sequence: TGTGCCAGTAATCACCCGAGGGGGCGGAACACTGAAGCTTTCTTT.

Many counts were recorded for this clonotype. Here the CDR3 DNA reads TGTGCCAGCAGCCCCGTATCGGCCTACGAGCAGTACTTC. Translating gives CASSPVSAYEQYF. J is TRBJ2-7 and V is TRBV28; D is undetermined. The V gene lost 6 bases and the J gene lost 2 bases, with 11 bases spanning the gap. Germline V gives CDR1 MDHEN, CDR2 SYDVKM. CDR3 length: 13 amino acids. Looking up the rest from reference TRBV28 and TRBJ2-7 gives the full variable domain: DVKVTQSSRYLVKRTGEKVFLECVQDMDHENMFWYRQDPGLGLRLIYFSYDVKMKEKGDIPEGYSVSREKKERFSLILESASTNQTSMYLCASSPVSAYEQYFGPGTRLTVT.

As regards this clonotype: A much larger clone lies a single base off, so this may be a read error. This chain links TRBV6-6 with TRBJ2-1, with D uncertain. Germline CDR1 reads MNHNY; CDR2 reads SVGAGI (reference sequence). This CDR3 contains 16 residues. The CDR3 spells CAGSYLPESSYNEQFF. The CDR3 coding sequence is TGTGCCGGCAGTTACCTTCCGGAGAGCTCCTACAATGAGCAGTTCTTC.

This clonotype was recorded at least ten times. DNA of the CDR3: TGCGCCAGCAGCCAGGGAACTAGCGGAGCCTCCTACGAGCAGTACTTC. Translating it yields CASSQGTSGASYEQYF. The chain is built from TRBV5-1 and TRBJ2-7; 8 bases are a match to TRBD2. The CDR3 has 16 amino acids. V lost 4 bases, J lost 0 bases, and 9 bases stayed unmatched. Germline-derived CDR1 and CDR2 are SGHRS and YFSETQ.

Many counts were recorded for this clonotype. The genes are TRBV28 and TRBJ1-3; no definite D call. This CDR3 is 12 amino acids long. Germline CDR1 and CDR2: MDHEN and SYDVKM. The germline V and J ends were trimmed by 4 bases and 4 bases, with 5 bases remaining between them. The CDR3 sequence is CASSSHGNTIYF. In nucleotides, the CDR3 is TGTGCCAGCAGTTCCCACGGAAACACCATATATTTT.

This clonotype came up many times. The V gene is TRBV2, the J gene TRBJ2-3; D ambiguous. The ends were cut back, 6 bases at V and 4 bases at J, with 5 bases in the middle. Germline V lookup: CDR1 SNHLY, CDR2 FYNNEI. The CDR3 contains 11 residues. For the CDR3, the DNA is TGTGCCAGCAGCTTCCCAGATACGCAGTATTTT. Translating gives CASSFPDTQYF. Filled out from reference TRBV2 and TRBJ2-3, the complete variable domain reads EPEVTQTPSHQVTQMGQEVILRCVPISNHLYFYWYRQILGQKVEFLVSFYNNEISEKSEIFDDQFSVERPDGSNFTLKIRSTKLEDSAMYFCASSFPDTQYFGPGTRLTVL.

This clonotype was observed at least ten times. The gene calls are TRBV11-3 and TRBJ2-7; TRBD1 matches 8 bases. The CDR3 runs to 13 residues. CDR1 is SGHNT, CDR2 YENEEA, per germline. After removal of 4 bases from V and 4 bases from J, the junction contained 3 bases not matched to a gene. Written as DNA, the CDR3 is TGTGCCAGCAGCTCGGACAGGGAATACGAGCAGTACTTC. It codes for CASSSDREYEQYF.

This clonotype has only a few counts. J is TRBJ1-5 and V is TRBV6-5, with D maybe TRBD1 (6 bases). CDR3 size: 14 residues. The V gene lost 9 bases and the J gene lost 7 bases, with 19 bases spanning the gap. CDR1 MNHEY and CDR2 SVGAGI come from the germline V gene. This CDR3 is CASSIGGLGQPQHF. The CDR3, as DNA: TGTGCCAGTTCTATTGGGGGGCTAGGGCAGCCCCAGCATTTT.

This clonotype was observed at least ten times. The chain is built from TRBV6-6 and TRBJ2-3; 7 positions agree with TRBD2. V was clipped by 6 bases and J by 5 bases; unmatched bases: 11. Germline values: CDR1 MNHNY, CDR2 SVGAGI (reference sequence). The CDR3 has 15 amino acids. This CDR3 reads CASRSWGGFGDTQYF. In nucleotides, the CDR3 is TGTGCCAGCAGATCCTGGGGGGGGTTCGGAGATACGCAGTATTTT.

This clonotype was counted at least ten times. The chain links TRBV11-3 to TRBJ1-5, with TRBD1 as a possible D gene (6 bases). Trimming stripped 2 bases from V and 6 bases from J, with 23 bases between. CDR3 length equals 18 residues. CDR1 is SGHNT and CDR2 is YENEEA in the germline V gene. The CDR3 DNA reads TGTGCCAGCAGCTTATACTCAGGGGTAACCTGGGGATTTCAGCCCCAGCATTTT. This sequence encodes CASSLYSGVTWGFQPQHF.

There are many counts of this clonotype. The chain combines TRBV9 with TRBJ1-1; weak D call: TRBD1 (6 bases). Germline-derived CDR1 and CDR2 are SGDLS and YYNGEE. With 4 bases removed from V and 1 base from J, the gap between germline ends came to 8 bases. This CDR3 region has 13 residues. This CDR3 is CASSRDTNTEAFF. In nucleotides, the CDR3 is TGTGCCAGCAGCCGGGACACGAACACTGAAGCTTTCTTT.

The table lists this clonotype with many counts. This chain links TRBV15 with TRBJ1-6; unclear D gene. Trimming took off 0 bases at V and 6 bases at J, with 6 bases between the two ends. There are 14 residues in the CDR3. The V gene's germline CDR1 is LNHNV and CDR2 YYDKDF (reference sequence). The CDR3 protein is CATSRDYGNSPLHF. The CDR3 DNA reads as TGTGCCACCAGCAGAGATTACGGTAATTCACCCCTCCACTTT.

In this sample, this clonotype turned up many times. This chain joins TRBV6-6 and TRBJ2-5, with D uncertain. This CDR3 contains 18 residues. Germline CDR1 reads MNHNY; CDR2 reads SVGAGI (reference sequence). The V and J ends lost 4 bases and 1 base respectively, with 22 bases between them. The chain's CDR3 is CASSSAVVIGYGQETQYF. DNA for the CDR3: TGTGCCAGCAGTTCGGCAGTAGTCATAGGTTACGGCCAAGAGACCCAGTACTTC.